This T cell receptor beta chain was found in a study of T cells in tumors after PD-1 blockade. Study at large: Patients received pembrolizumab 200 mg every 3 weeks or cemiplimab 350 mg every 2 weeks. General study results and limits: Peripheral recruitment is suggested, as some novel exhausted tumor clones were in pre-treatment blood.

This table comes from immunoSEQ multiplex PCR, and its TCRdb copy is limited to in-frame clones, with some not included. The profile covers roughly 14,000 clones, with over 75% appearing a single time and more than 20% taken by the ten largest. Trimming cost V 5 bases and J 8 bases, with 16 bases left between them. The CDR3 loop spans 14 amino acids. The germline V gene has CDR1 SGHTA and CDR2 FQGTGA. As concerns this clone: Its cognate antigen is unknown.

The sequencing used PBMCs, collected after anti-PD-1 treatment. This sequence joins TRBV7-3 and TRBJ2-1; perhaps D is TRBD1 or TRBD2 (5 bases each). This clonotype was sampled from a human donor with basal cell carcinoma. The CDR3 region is CASSTGLHRDEQFF. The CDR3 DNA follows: TGTGCCAGCAGCACAGGACTCCACCGGGATGAGCAGTTCTTC.